The 18 T cell receptor beta chains below were found in one sample sequenced in a study of blood T cell repertoires in COVID-19. The repertoire was sequenced with immunoSEQ multiplex PCR; TCRdb's copy has only in-frame clones and lacks some. The sample lists roughly 30,000 clones, around 92% occurring once. Input material: peripheral blood. The receptors here all came from a woman aged 70 to 79 with COVID-19, enrolled during active disease.

The CDR3 DNA follows: TGCGCCAGCAGCCAAGGGATCCTCGGACAGCATGAAGCTTTCTTT. Translation: CASSQGILGQHEAFF. The chain joins TRBV4-1 to TRBJ1-1; a possible D gene is TRBD1 (6 bases). The V end lost 1 base, the J end lost 7 bases, and 16 bases lay between the germline ends. The CDR3 is 15 amino acids. From germline, CDR1 is MGHRA and CDR2 YSYEKL.

The chain combines TRBV18 with TRBJ2-1; 8 bases align to TRBD2. The germline CDR1 and CDR2 sequences are KGHSH and LQKENI. CDR3 length: 15 residues. The V and J ends lost 3 bases and 12 bases, in that order; junction bases with no gene match: 13. The CDR3 is CASSPASGSNGRQFF. CDR3 nucleotide sequence: TGTGCCAGCTCACCGGCTAGCGGGTCTAATGGTCGGCAGTTCTTC.

The chain uses TRBV28 and TRBJ2-1; D is undetermined. The CDR3 spans 13 residues. The ends were cut back, 1 base at V and 2 bases at J, with 3 bases in the middle. CDR1 is MDHEN and CDR2 is SYDVKM in the germline V gene. The CDR3 region has the DNA TGTGCCAGCAGTTTATCGGCCTACAATGAGCAGTTCTTC. The encoded protein is CASSLSAYNEQFF.

J is TRBJ2-5 and V is TRBV5-1; TRBD2 is a possible D gene (6 bases). The CDR3 contains 15 residues. Germline CDR1 reads SGHRS; CDR2 reads YFSETQ. The V gene lost 0 bases and the J gene lost 3 bases, with 12 bases spanning the gap. In DNA, the CDR3 is TGCGCCAGCAGCTTGGAGGGGACTCACGAAGAGACCCAGTACTTC. Translating it yields CASSLEGTHEETQYF.

Regarding this clone: The final CDR3 position lacks the conserved phenylalanine or tryptophan, pointing to a likely read error. The DNA is omitted, as the CDR3 cannot be located on it reliably, and the CDR3 follows TCRdb's listing. The chain's CDR3 is CASSFSHGSPQHP. The chain joins TRBV7-8 to TRBJ2-7; the table assigns TRBD2, which was not confirmed against the DNA. The germline CDR1 and CDR2 sequences are SGHVS and FQNEAQ. Both ends counted, the CDR3 spans 13 residues.

The V and J genes are TRBV5-4 and TRBJ2-1, with D tentatively TRBD1 (5 bases). The CDR3 extends over 13 amino acids. V was cut by 2 bases and J by 8 bases, with 11 bases left in between. Germline V gene data show CDR1 as SGHNT and CDR2 as YYREEE (reference sequence). This CDR3 is CASSFSGIYEQFF. CDR3 in DNA: TGTGCCAGCAGCTTTTCAGGGATCTATGAGCAGTTCTTC.

The rearrangement joins TRBV14 to TRBJ2-1, with 7 bases fitting TRBD1. CDR3 length equals 16 residues. CDR1 and CDR2 from the germline V gene are SGHDN and FVKESK. V trimming: 4 bases; J trimming: 0 bases; junction bases outside the gene matches: 6. CDR3 sequence (DNA): TGTGCCAGCAGCCGGATACAGGGGAGCTCCTACAATGAGCAGTTCTTC. As protein: CASSRIQGSSYNEQFF.

V and J are TRBV6-5 and TRBJ1-2; TRBD1 agrees at 7 bases. This CDR3 contains 15 residues. Trimming removed 5 bases from V and 8 bases from J; junction bases left unmatched: 14. Germline CDR1 MNHEY, CDR2 SVGAGI. The CDR3 coding sequence is TGTGCCAGCAGTACCACGACAGGGAGCGTTTTAGGCTACACCTTC. It codes for CASSTTTGSVLGYTF.

The V call is TRBV7-2, the J call TRBJ2-1; 12 bases line up with TRBD2. With 6 bases clipped from V and 8 bases from J, the junction kept 8 bases outside the gene matches. This CDR3 spans 15 amino acids. The V gene's germline CDR1 is SGHTA and CDR2 FQGNSA. The CDR3 DNA sequence: TGTGCCAGCAGGCAGACTAGCGGGAGTTTCCATGAGCAGTTCTTC. It translates to CASRQTSGSFHEQFF.

The rearrangement links TRBV6-4 to TRBJ2-3; 10 nucleotides match TRBD1. Germline lookup yields CDR1 MRHNA and CDR2 SNTAGT. J gave up 6 bases and V 0 bases, and 18 bases lay outside the gene matches. This CDR3 comprises 20 residues. CDR3 in amino acids: CASSDSNRQGAVPAADTQYF. The CDR3 DNA reads TGTGCCAGCAGTGACTCGAACAGACAGGGGGCTGTTCCTGCTGCGGATACGCAGTATTTT.

This sequence joins TRBV10-3 and TRBJ2-1; weak D call: TRBD1 (6 bases). Trimming took off 0 bases at V and 8 bases at J, with 14 bases between the two ends. The germline V gene has CDR1 ENHRY and CDR2 SYGVKD. This CDR3 has 15 amino acids. The CDR3: CAISESGTQADEQFF. Here the CDR3 DNA reads TGTGCCATCAGTGAGTCGGGGACACAAGCCGATGAGCAGTTCTTC.

CDR3: CATTDRNNQPQHF. The CDR3 DNA is TGTGCCACGACCGACAGGAATAATCAGCCCCAGCATTTT. The V call is TRBV19, the J call TRBJ1-5; D might be TRBD1 (6 bases). Trimming removed 10 bases from V and 4 bases from J, with 14 bases in between. This CDR3 region has 13 residues. The germline gives CDR1 LNHDA, CDR2 SQIVND (reference sequence).

The rearrangement links TRBV15 to TRBJ2-5, with D perhaps TRBD2 (7 bases). Germline V gene data show CDR1 as LNHNV and CDR2 as YYDKDF (reference sequence). The V end was cut by 5 bases, the J end by 2 bases, with 12 bases between. The CDR3 is 14 residues long. CDR3 residues: CATSLGGVQETQYF. The CDR3 DNA is TGTGCCACCAGCCTAGGGGGGGTTCAAGAGACCCAGTACTTC.

This chain joins TRBV7-2 and TRBJ1-1; 9 bases align to TRBD1. The germline V gene has CDR1 SGHTA and CDR2 FQGNSA. With V trimmed by 5 bases and J by 6 bases, 7 bases remained unmatched. The CDR3 length is 14 residues. CDR3 nucleotide sequence: TGTGCCAGCAGCCGGGGGACAGGGATCGCTGAAGCTTTCTTT. This gives the protein CASSRGTGIAEAFF.

The chain joins TRBV9 to TRBJ2-3, with D possibly TRBD2 on 5 matching bases. This CDR3 is 15 amino acids long. The germline V and J ends were trimmed by 4 bases and 3 bases, with 15 bases remaining between them. Per the germline V gene, CDR1 is SGDLS and CDR2 is YYNGEE. The CDR3 DNA is TGTGCCAGCAGCACCGGGTCTACGGGAACAGATACGCAGTATTTT. Translating gives CASSTGSTGTDTQYF.

This chain joins TRBV6-5 and TRBJ2-2; tentatively, D is TRBD1 (5 bases). The V and J ends lost 2 bases and 8 bases respectively, with 15 bases between them. The CDR3 runs to 15 residues. Per germline, CDR1 MNHEY and CDR2 SVGAGI. CDR3 coding DNA: TGTGCCAGCAGTTACGGACACTCCTCCGCGGGGGAGCTGTTTTTT. Translating it yields CASSYGHSSAGELFF.

The chain has TRBV2 and TRBJ2-1; 12 bases line up with TRBD2. The CDR3 covers 16 residues. Germline-derived CDR1 and CDR2 are SNHLY and FYNNEI. The junction had 6 bases not matched to a gene; V was cut back by 2 bases and J by 7 bases. CDR3 in amino acids: CASSESRLAGGNEQFF. The CDR3 DNA follows: TGTGCCAGCAGTGAATCCCGGCTAGCGGGAGGGAATGAGCAGTTCTTC.

The rearrangement uses TRBV7-3 and TRBJ1-3, with D possibly being TRBD1 (6 bases). Trimming cost V 4 bases and J 4 bases, with 14 bases left between them. Per the germline V gene, CDR1 is SGHTA and CDR2 is FQGTGA. The CDR3 is 15 amino acids. CDR3 coding DNA: TGTGCCAGCAGCTCGACAGGAGATGCGGGAAACACCATATATTTT. Translated: CASSSTGDAGNTIYF.